The present entry profiles one TCR beta chain with its context. A far larger clone is a single base away, which makes a read error likely. The source of the sample is a study of prognosis after radiotherapy for stage I lung cancer. The study amplified the TCR beta CDR3 region from genomic DNA. This amplification was carried out by two rounds of multiplex PCR. Every TRBV and TRBJ gene had its own specific primer in first-round PCR. TCRdb passed the multiplex PCR reads through MiXCR, listing each CDR3 protein once. This table has 8,500 or so distinct CDR3 sequences, over 50% appearing once. The germline gives CDR1 LGHDT, CDR2 YNNKEL (reference sequence). V was pared by 1 base and J by 11 bases, with 20 bases of the junction left unmatched. CDR3 length equals 20 residues.

The sequenced sample was PBMCs, obtained before or after stereotactic body radiation therapy (not recorded which). The TCR originated in a donor aged 50 or older with non-small cell lung cancer. The chain combines TRBV3-1 with TRBJ2-5; TRBD2 matches at 15 bases. CDR3 region: CASSQVQGTSGRNPYNEQYF. In nucleotides, the CDR3 is TGTGCCAGCAGCCAAGTTCAGGGGACTAGCGGGAGGAACCCCTACAATGAGCAGTACTTC.